This TCR beta chain was found in a study of blood T cell repertoires in COVID-19. Study-level information: Samples representing acute and convalescent COVID-19 were sourced from the United States, Italy and Spain.

Per the original data handling: Reference gene primer amplification in the assay estimated nucleated cell counts. Produced via immunoSEQ multiplex PCR; TCRdb's table is partial and in-frame only. V, J and clone size are those of that table, while D and trimming were read from the DNA. The profile shows hundreds of thousands of clones, approximately 81% of them singletons. The sequence was collected from a man aged 40-55 years with acute or convalescent COVID-19. Material for sequencing was peripheral blood.

CDR3 loop: CASSRDIGYGYTF. CDR3 DNA: TGCGCCAGCAGCCGGGACATAGGGTATGGCTACACCTTC. The chain carries TRBV10-1 and TRBJ1-2, with D tentatively TRBD1 (6 bases). The CDR3 extends over 13 amino acids. CDR1 and CDR2 (germline): WNHNN, SYGVQD (reference sequence). Trimming pared 6 bases from V and 5 bases from J, leaving 13 bases between.